This T cell receptor (beta chain) was sequenced for a study of PD-1 blockade in classical Hodgkin lymphoma (dated by TCRdb to between 2020 and 2021). In terms of the full investigation: Nivolumab dosing was 3 mg/kg intravenously every 2 weeks, continuing until either disease progression or unacceptable toxicity. A peripheral blood immune signature of response to PD-1 blockade in classical Hodgkin lymphoma was defined using TCR beta sequencing and CyTOF. Points the paper makes about the study in general: By C4D1, a significant rise was seen in CD4+ TCR diversity but not in CD8+ TCR diversity (p=0.0027 vs p=0.16), and the rise was most apparent among complete responders (p=0.02). Trial patients with a complete response had baseline diversity similar to that of newly diagnosed patients, while partial responders and progressors had significantly lower diversity. Only a single clinical trial cohort was studied, and what caused the repertoire differences, possibly disease activity or prior therapy, remained undefined. Patients starting nivolumab less than 1 year after ASCT had lower diversity and were excluded from later analyses to avoid confounding by immune reconstitution. Baseline TCR diversity was reported to be lower in newly diagnosed patients than in healthy donors and to be lower still in relapsed/refractory patients.

Remarks on this clone: Its antigen has not been determined. Base-call qualities are not available, and no considerably larger clone is one nucleotide away.

From the germline V gene, CDR1 is MDHEN and CDR2 is SYDVKM. V was cut back by 8 bases and J by 9 bases, leaving a gap of 15 bases between them. The CDR3 goes from the cysteine to the phenylalanine over 12 residues. The CDR3 DNA has 36 bases and is translated from base 1. Taken with the paper, the label for time point translates to: cycle 4 day 1 (C4D1), after 5 to 7 weeks of nivolumab. Every trial patient had relapsed following autologous stem cell transplantation, and prior brentuximab vedotin exposure was what differed among cohorts A, B and C. The trial cohort comprised some 60 patients with relapsed/refractory classical Hodgkin lymphoma whose best overall responses were complete response, partial response or progressive disease. Single-agent nivolumab was administered to trial patients in the multi-cohort phase II CheckMate 205 trial. An independent review committee assessed best overall response by applying the 2007 International Working Group response criteria. Trial PBMCs were collected just before the start of nivolumab (C1D1) and during therapy at cycle 2 day 1 and cycle 4 day 1. Peripheral blood was collected in 8 mL Vacutainer Cell Preparation Tubes, from which PBMCs were isolated by centrifugation and then cryopreserved.

Genomic DNA was isolated using the Qiagen DNeasy kit from unsorted PBMCs as well as from negatively selected CD4+ and CD8+ fractions. TCR beta CDR3 regions were amplified by immunoSEQ multiplex PCR using primers annealing to V and J segments. Amplification bias was minimized using a synthetic immune receptor repertoire, and residual bias was removed computationally after sequencing. As for the authors' bioinformatics: Custom Python scripts were used to quantify repertoire diversity as the Shannon entropy index. The unsorted, CD4+ and CD8+ repertoires were each analyzed separately, with the exception of combined analyses, where CD4+ and CD8+ sequences were merged in silico. A clone was considered expanded if an increase in frequency of at least 2-fold after treatment relative to C1D1 was found, and a pseudocount of 0.5 was applied to clones undetected at baseline. Clones with 0 or 1 copy at C1D1 were defined as singleton clones, while clones with 2 or more copies were defined as non-singleton clones. Clones expanded in unsorted samples were assigned a CD4+, CD8+ or unknown annotation through matching of protein sequences in sorted samples from the same patient. Diversity changes from C1D1 to C4D1 were tested in paired samples using Wilcoxon tests. Held by TCRdb, this immuneACCESS table contains in-frame sequences only and omits some clones. Under half of the omission traces to an unresolved V gene where checked; the cause of the rest is unknown. The V and J calls and the clone size are those of that table, but D and trimming were determined from the DNA. This sample gives 100,000 or so clones in total; approximately 89% of them show up just once. The ten largest make up roughly 19% of the sample.

The chain joins TRBV28 to TRBJ2-3; a tentative D call is TRBD2 (7 bases match). The specimen comprised peripheral blood mononuclear cells (PBMCs), sampled before the fourth cycle of nivolumab. The receptor was derived from a human donor with classical Hodgkin lymphoma. The DNA is as follows: TGTGCCAGCGTTCAGGGGCGGGAGACGCAGTATTTT. Its amino acids are CASVQGRETQYF.